This T cell receptor beta chain was profiled in a study of blood T cell repertoires in COVID-19. Overall study context: Collection of acute and convalescent COVID-19 samples took place in the United States, Italy and Spain. The cDNA or gDNA used as material had been derived from T cells, B-cell-depleted T cells, or PBMCs.

Original data processing: Amplification with reference gene primers provided the estimates of nucleated cell counts. Using immunoSEQ multiplex PCR, the repertoire was profiled, and TCRdb retains in-frame clones only, with some absent. V and J calls plus clone size are reproduced from that table; the DNA served to infer D and trimming. The data contain over 100,000 clones, around four fifths of them singletons. Sequenced input: peripheral blood. This sequence was found in a woman in her seventies with acute or convalescent COVID-19.

CDR3 protein: CASSRTGGSSNQPQHF. The CDR3 nucleotides read TGTGCCAGCAGTAGGACAGGGGGGAGTAGCAATCAGCCCCAGCATTTT. This chain connects TRBV28 to TRBJ1-5, with 10 bases aligning to TRBD1. Trimming at V came to 5 bases and at J to 0 bases, leaving 4 bases not matched to a gene. Per the germline V gene, CDR1 is MDHEN and CDR2 is SYDVKM. The CDR3 runs to 16 residues.